One TCR beta chain is described in this entry. The sample belongs to a study of blood T cell repertoires in COVID-19. Overall study: Specimens from acute and convalescent COVID-19 originated in the United States, Italy and Spain. PBMCs, B-cell-depleted T cells, or T cells provided the cDNA or gDNA that made up the material.

As originally analysed: Reference gene primers were amplified, and this amplification served to estimate nucleated cell counts. Sequencing was performed with immunoSEQ multiplex PCR; in TCRdb, only in-frame clones are kept and a portion is missing. D and trimming were read from the DNA, whereas the V and J calls and clone size are those reported in that table. Of over 85,000 clones in the sample, roughly 77% were seen once. Germline loops: CDR1 MGHDK, CDR2 SYGVNS. Trimming shortened V by 3 bases and J by 12 bases, and 6 bases separated the two germline ends. The CDR3 runs 10 residues. This clonotype was obtained from a human donor in a cohort sampled during active COVID-19. Input material: peripheral blood. The genes are TRBV25-1 and TRBJ2-1, with a weak D call TRBD2 (5 bases). CDR3 nucleotide sequence: TGTGCCAGCAGTGAGGAGGCGCAGTTCTTC. It yields the protein CASSEEAQFF.